This T cell receptor beta chain came from a study of CD8+ T cells in alopecia areata. Study overall: Treated patients swallowed 5 to 10 mg of oral tofacitinib twice daily.

As for treatment: oral pan-JAK inhibitor, 5-10 mg twice daily. This CDR3 has 17 amino acids. The V and J ends lost 0 bases and 2 bases, in that order; junction bases with no gene match: 9. CDR1 is SQVTM and CDR2 is ANQGSEA in the germline V gene. This clone was recorded once. Reverse transcription of extracted RNA yielded cDNA, which provided the sequencing template. The method was immunoSEQ multiplex PCR; TCRdb's version includes in-frame clones alone and lacks a portion of them. The repertoire holds over 120,000 clones, with 54% as singletons. This sample comprised CD8+ T cells sorted from blood, obtained at week 4, from a patient treated with tofacitinib. The source is a human donor with alopecia areata. The chain combines TRBV29-1 with TRBJ2-7; 11 nucleotides match TRBD1. The CDR3 is CSVEEAFRDRGTYEQYF. CDR3 DNA: TGCAGCGTTGAAGAAGCCTTCAGGGACAGGGGGACCTACGAGCAGTACTTC.